Presented here are 17 T cell receptor beta chains from one specimen sequenced in a study of T-cell reconstitution after alpha-beta-depleted transplantation in children. It was with unique molecular identifiers that the TCRbeta library was prepared. One entry per CDR3 protein results from TCRdb running MiXCR on the PCR reads. The data hold hundreds of thousands of distinct CDR3 sequences, with around 12% observed a single time. Here the sequenced sample was PBMCs from the stem cell graft donor, taken from the stem cell graft. The receptors here all came from a human donor who donated a stem cell graft to a child with combined immunodeficiency.

A single count supports this clonotype. The V and J genes are TRBV20-1 and TRBJ2-5; TRBD1 matches at 8 bases. CDR1 is DFQATT and CDR2 is SNEGSKA in the germline V gene (reference sequence). The CDR3 loop spans 16 amino acids. V trimming: 4 bases; J trimming: 4 bases; junction bases outside the gene matches: 14. The CDR3 sequence: CSAISPTDRAGETQYF. In DNA form, the CDR3 reads TGCAGTGCTATCTCACCCACGGACAGGGCGGGAGAGACCCAGTACTTC.

In this sample, this clonotype turned up many times. The J gene is TRBJ1-2, the V gene TRBV24-1, with D possibly matching TRBD1 (5 bases). Trimming left V 4 bases short and J 4 bases short, with 15 bases between. Germline CDR1 is KGHDR and CDR2 is SFDVKD. The CDR3 length is 15 residues. This CDR3 is CATSELGVWAYGYTF. The CDR3 bases are TGTGCCACCAGTGAATTAGGGGTCTGGGCCTATGGCTACACCTTC.

Many counts were recorded for this clonotype. V is TRBV9 and J is TRBJ2-1; 8 bases match TRBD1. Germline V lookup: CDR1 SGDLS, CDR2 YYNGEE. The V segment lost 2 bases and the J segment 7 bases; nucleotides outside the gene matches: 5. CDR3 length: 14 residues. The CDR3 here is CASSVQDRVNEQFF. For the CDR3, the DNA is TGTGCCAGCAGCGTTCAGGACAGGGTGAATGAGCAGTTCTTC.

The chain joins TRBV11-2 to TRBJ2-1; 7 bases are a match to TRBD2. The CDR3 totals 20 residues. V was clipped by 1 base and J by 0 bases; unmatched bases: 15. Germline CDR1 SGHAT, CDR2 FQNNGV. Written as DNA, the CDR3 is TGTGCCAGCAGCTTAGTCTTCCATGGGCTAGCGGAAAGCTCCTACAATGAGCAGTTCTTC. This sequence encodes CASSLVFHGLAESSYNEQFF.

This clonotype was counted at least ten times. The genes are TRBV4-3 and TRBJ2-3; the D gene is possibly TRBD2 (5 bases). From germline, CDR1 is LGHNA and CDR2 YSLEER. The CDR3 has 13 amino acids. V was pared by 3 bases and J by 5 bases, with 9 bases between. The CDR3 here is CASSHFGGDTQYF. The CDR3 region has the DNA TGCGCCAGCAGCCACTTTGGAGGAGATACGCAGTATTTT.

The table lists this clonotype with many counts. The CDR3 nucleotides are TGTGCCAGCAGTTTAGCGGGAGTTAGCAATGAGCAGTTCTTC. As protein: CASSLAGVSNEQFF. The chain uses TRBV12-3 or TRBV12-4 and TRBJ2-1, with D perhaps matching TRBD2 (5 bases). Trimming shortened V by 0 bases and J by 6 bases, and 9 bases separated the two germline ends. The CDR3 sequence is 14 residues long.

Ten or more counts support this clonotype. This chain uses TRBV6-2 or TRBV6-3 with TRBJ1-2; no definite D call. Trimming stripped 2 bases from V and 3 bases from J, with 7 bases between. The CDR3 consists of 13 residues. Per the germline V gene, CDR1 is MNHEY and CDR2 is SVGEGT. This CDR3 is CASSYEGDYGYTF. CDR3 DNA sequence: TGTGCCAGCAGTTACGAGGGAGACTATGGCTACACCTTC.

This rearrangement joins TRBV18 to TRBJ2-7, with 9 bases lining up with TRBD2. There are 17 residues in the CDR3. With V trimmed by 6 bases and J by 0 bases, 12 bases remained unmatched. Germline CDR1 KGHSH, CDR2 LQKENI. The CDR3 region is CASSPNGAGGSSYEQYF. The DNA for the CDR3 is TGTGCCAGCTCCCCAAACGGAGCGGGGGGAAGCTCCTACGAGCAGTACTTC.

The chain carries TRBV19 and TRBJ2-7; D perhaps matches TRBD2 (6 bases). The germline CDR1 and CDR2 sequences are LNHDA and SQIVND (reference sequence). The V gene lost 4 bases and the J gene lost 6 bases, with 13 bases spanning the gap. This CDR3 spans 13 amino acids. CDR3 in DNA: TGTGCCAGTAGTACCTCGGCAGCGGGCGAGCAGTACTTC. Protein: CASSTSAAGEQYF.

This clonotype came up a few times. The chain is built from TRBV7-9 and TRBJ2-1; D is possibly TRBD2 (5 bases). This CDR3 comprises 15 residues. The ends were cut back, 4 bases at V and 3 bases at J, with 13 bases in the middle. Germline V lookup: CDR1 SEHNR, CDR2 FQNEAQ (reference sequence). The CDR3 region has the DNA TGTGCCAGCAGCTCCTGGACGGGGATCTACAATGAGCAGTTCTTC. It specifies CASSSWTGIYNEQFF.

V usage is TRBV5-1 and J usage is TRBJ2-7; 8 bases line up with TRBD1. V gave up 4 bases and J gave up 3 bases; unmatched junction bases: 6. The CDR3 runs 14 residues. Germline V gives CDR1 SGHRS, CDR2 YFSETQ. CDR3 DNA sequence: TGCGCCAGCAGCCAGGGGGGACAGGACTACGAGCAGTACTTC. Protein: CASSQGGQDYEQYF.

V is TRBV6-1 and J is TRBJ2-1, with D tentatively TRBD2 (5 bases). The germline V gene encodes CDR1 MNHNS and CDR2 SASEGT. The CDR3 covers 15 residues. V was shortened by 6 bases and J by 1 base, with 13 bases between the two germline ends. The CDR3 region is CASRGRFGSYNEQFF. DNA for the CDR3: TGTGCCAGCAGAGGGAGATTCGGGTCCTACAATGAGCAGTTCTTC.

This clonotype showed up just a few times. The chain links TRBV12-3 or TRBV12-4 to TRBJ1-6; D remains unclear. This CDR3 is 16 amino acids long. Trimming removed 1 base at V and 6 bases at J, with 13 bases between. The CDR3, as DNA: TGTGCCAGCAGTTTAGAGCGACCGAGGTCTAATTCACCCCTCCACTTT. Translation: CASSLERPRSNSPLHF.

This clonotype was picked up a small number of times. The genes are TRBV20-1 and TRBJ2-7; D may match TRBD1 or TRBD2 (6 bases each). V was cut by 0 bases and J by 7 bases, with 19 bases left in between. The germline gives CDR1 DFQATT, CDR2 SNEGSKA (reference sequence). The CDR3 runs 15 residues. CDR3 amino acids: CSARDSGRGLREQYF. The CDR3 region has the DNA TGCAGTGCTAGAGATTCCGGACGGGGGCTTCGGGAGCAGTACTTC.

The rearrangement links TRBV7-2 to TRBJ1-1; no reliable D call. Germline V gene data show CDR1 as SGHTA and CDR2 as FQGNSA. This CDR3 spans 14 amino acids. V was trimmed by 3 bases and J by 5 bases, leaving 13 bases between them. The CDR3 here is CASSFSYLGTEAFF. The CDR3 region has the DNA TGTGCCAGCAGCTTTTCGTATTTGGGAACTGAAGCTTTCTTT.

This clonotype was seen only a few times. This rearrangement joins TRBV6-5 to TRBJ1-2, with a tentative D call TRBD1 (5 bases). V lost 0 bases, J lost 8 bases, and 16 bases lay in between. The germline V gene encodes CDR1 MNHEY and CDR2 SVGAGI. This CDR3 spans 15 amino acids. The CDR3 here is CASSYSAWTLWGYTF. In DNA form, the CDR3 reads TGTGCCAGCAGTTACTCGGCGTGGACACTTTGGGGCTACACCTTC.

This clonotype was detected a few times. This rearrangement joins TRBV29-1 to TRBJ2-3; 8 bases line up with TRBD2. The CDR3 is made up of 13 amino acids. V shed 4 bases and J 8 bases; nucleotides not matched to a gene: 8. Germline CDR1 reads SQVTM; CDR2 reads ANQGSEA. This CDR3 reads CSVGRAAGGTQYF. CDR3 nucleotides: TGCAGCGTTGGCAGGGCCGCGGGGGGTACGCAGTATTTT.